A single sample is the source of the 24 T cell receptor beta chains below, sequenced in a study of T cells in Graves' hyperthyroidism and ophthalmopathy. Amplification targeted TCR beta CDR3 regions from RNA transcripts. The HTBI primer set drove a first-round RT-PCR of the TCR CDR3. TCRdb re-called the multiplex PCR reads through MiXCR, storing one row per CDR3 protein. Among about 640,000 distinct CDR3 sequences listed, just under 45% were seen once. The source material was peripheral blood or thyroid tissue (not recorded which). The origin of the receptors is an adult man with Graves' disease, either hyperthyroidism or ophthalmopathy (not recorded which).

This clonotype was seen many times. The gene calls are TRBV7-9 and TRBJ1-1; D is uncertain. Germline V gives CDR1 SEHNR, CDR2 FQNEAQ (reference sequence). V lost 5 bases and J lost 6, with 16 bases in between. This CDR3 contains 14 residues. The CDR3 DNA follows: TGTGCCAGCAGCCCTAGTCGGGTCAACGCTGAAGCTTTCTTT. It codes for CASSPSRVNAEAFF.

CDR3 nucleotide sequence: TGTGCCAGCAATCCTACTAGGACAGGGGGCCGCGGAAACACCATATATTTT. It yields the protein CASNPTRTGGRGNTIYF. The chain combines TRBV7-2 with TRBJ1-3; 11 bases are shared with TRBD1. The CDR3 totals 17 residues. From germline, CDR1 is SGHTA and CDR2 FQGNSA. J gave up 4 bases and V 7 bases, and 12 bases lay outside the gene matches.

This clonotype was observed a handful of times. The V call is TRBV19, the J call TRBJ2-6; 8 bases line up with TRBD1. From germline, CDR1 is LNHDA and CDR2 SQIVND (reference sequence). The CDR3 totals 19 residues. V lost 7 bases and J lost 1; bases outside the gene matches: 15. CDR3 in DNA: TGTGCCAGTACCTCTATAAGGACAGGGATATTTTCTGGGGCCAACGTCCTGACTTTC. Translation: CASTSIRTGIFSGANVLTF. The full variable domain, rest sourced from reference TRBV19 and TRBJ2-6, is DGGITQSPKYLFRKEGQNVTLSCEQNLNHDAMYWYRQDPGQGLRLIYYSQIVNDFQKGDIAEGYSVSREKKESFPLTVTSAQKNPTAFYLCASTSIRTGIFSGANVLTFGAGSRLTVL.

This clonotype was seen many times. The J gene is TRBJ1-4, the V gene TRBV15; D is uncertain. The CDR3 runs 15 residues. V lost 0 bases, J lost 5 bases, and 10 bases lay in between. The V gene's germline CDR1 is LNHNV and CDR2 YYDKDF (reference sequence). The CDR3 loop is CATSRDLSGNEKLFF. The CDR3 bases are TGTGCCACCAGCAGAGATCTCTCCGGGAATGAAAAACTGTTTTTT.

This clonotype was detected ten times or more. V and J are TRBV2 and TRBJ1-4; possible D gene TRBD1, 5 bases. The CDR3 extends over 15 amino acids. Germline V lookup: CDR1 SNHLY, CDR2 FYNNEI. Trimming pared 7 bases from V and 4 bases from J, leaving 16 bases between. The CDR3 coding sequence is TGTGCCAGCAACCCGCAGGGAACGCATAATGAAAAACTGTTTTTT. As protein: CASNPQGTHNEKLFF.

The genes are TRBV6-6 and TRBJ1-5; D is possibly TRBD1 (6 bases). Germline V gene lookup returns CDR1 MNHNY and CDR2 SVGAGI (reference sequence). V lost 6 bases and J lost 0, with 15 bases in between. This CDR3 is 16 amino acids long. CDR3 DNA sequence: TGTGCCAGCAGCTTAAAGGGGGAACATAGCAATCAGCCCCAGCATTTT. It codes for CASSLKGEHSNQPQHF.

This clonotype was seen more than once but under ten times. The genes are TRBV19 and TRBJ2-5; TRBD1 is a possible D gene (6 bases). Trimming left V 10 bases short and J 2 bases short, with 20 bases between. Germline values: CDR1 LNHDA, CDR2 SQIVND (reference sequence). The CDR3 length is 15 residues. The CDR3 loop reads CATQSPAGTQETQYF. CDR3 coding DNA: TGTGCCACCCAGTCCCCCGCCGGGACACAAGAGACCCAGTACTTC. Using reference TRBV19 and TRBJ2-5 for the parts outside the CDR3, the full variable domain is DGGITQSPKYLFRKEGQNVTLSCEQNLNHDAMYWYRQDPGQGLRLIYYSQIVNDFQKGDIAEGYSVSREKKESFPLTVTSAQKNPTAFYLCATQSPAGTQETQYFGPGTRLLVL.

The V and J genes are TRBV7-9 and TRBJ2-7; 7 bases line up with TRBD2. This CDR3 is built from 13 residues. The germline V gene encodes CDR1 SEHNR and CDR2 FQNEAQ (reference sequence). The junction had 8 bases not matched to a gene; V was cut back by 5 bases and J by 7 bases. CDR3 region: CASSHLPGREQYF. CDR3 sequence (DNA): TGTGCCAGCAGCCATCTGCCCGGGAGGGAGCAGTACTTC.

The chain combines TRBV2 with TRBJ2-7; maybe TRBD2 (5 bases). This CDR3 spans 13 amino acids. Germline CDR1 is SNHLY and CDR2 is FYNNEI. V was shortened by 2 bases and J by 7 bases, with 12 bases between the two germline ends. CDR3 region: CASSESGLREQYF. As DNA, the CDR3 is TGTGCCAGCAGTGAATCCGGACTGCGGGAGCAGTACTTC. The entire variable domain, with the rest obtained from reference TRBV2 and TRBJ2-7, is as follows: EPEVTQTPSHQVTQMGQEVILRCVPISNHLYFYWYRQILGQKVEFLVSFYNNEISEKSEIFDDQFSVERPDGSNFTLKIRSTKLEDSAMYFCASSESGLREQYFGPGTRLTVT.

This clonotype was observed a few times. This chain uses TRBV20-1 with TRBJ1-5; D remains ambiguous. CDR1 and CDR2 (germline): DFQATT, SNEGSKA (reference sequence). Trimming removed 0 bases at V and 2 bases at J, with 8 bases between. The CDR3 is made up of 14 amino acids. The CDR3 here is CSAREGLGNQPQHF. In nucleotides, the CDR3 is TGCAGTGCTAGAGAAGGTTTGGGCAATCAGCCCCAGCATTTT.

This clonotype has only a few counts. J is TRBJ1-6 and V is TRBV7-3, with 8 bases matching TRBD1. CDR1 SGHTA and CDR2 FQGTGA come from the germline V gene. CDR3 size: 15 residues. The J segment lost 11 bases and the V segment lost 7 bases, leaving 13 bases of the junction unmatched. The CDR3 protein is CASTDTTGGGPPLHF. As DNA, the CDR3 is TGTGCCAGCACCGACACCACAGGGGGTGGTCCACCCCTCCACTTT.

This chain connects TRBV25-1 to TRBJ1-3; D perhaps matches TRBD1 (5 bases). The CDR3 loop spans 14 amino acids. Per germline, CDR1 MGHDK and CDR2 SYGVNS. Trimming stripped 6 bases from V and 0 bases from J, with 9 bases between. CDR3 region: CASREGISGNTIYF. DNA for the CDR3: TGTGCCAGCAGAGAGGGGATCTCTGGAAACACCATATATTTT.

This chain uses TRBV11-2 with TRBJ2-5; 10 bases map to TRBD2. With 5 bases clipped from V and 6 bases from J, the junction kept 15 bases outside the gene matches. The CDR3 is 17 amino acids. Germline V lookup: CDR1 SGHAT, CDR2 FQNNGV. This CDR3 is CASSPSSGGQGEKTQYF. In DNA, the CDR3 is TGTGCCAGCAGCCCCTCTAGCGGGGGCCAGGGCGAGAAGACCCAGTACTTC.

This clonotype was seen repeatedly, ten times or more. The V call is TRBV29-1, the J call TRBJ1-1; the match to TRBD1 covers 8 bases. Germline V gives CDR1 SQVTM, CDR2 ANQGSEA. This CDR3 contains 13 residues. V shed 1 base and J 7 bases; nucleotides not matched to a gene: 5. The CDR3 DNA is TGCAGCGTTGAAGGCAGGGGGCGGGGTGAAGCTTTCTTT. Residues: CSVEGRGRGEAFF.

This chain joins TRBV13 and TRBJ2-6; D is uncertain. Germline V CDR1 and CDR2: PRHDT, FYEKMQ (reference sequence). This CDR3 has 14 residues. Trimming took 1 base from V and 4 from J, leaving 5 bases between them. CDR3: CASSLEPGANVLTF. DNA for the CDR3: TGTGCCAGCAGCTTAGAGCCGGGGGCCAACGTCCTGACTTTC.

The chain has TRBV12-3 or TRBV12-4 and TRBJ1-4; D not resolved. The CDR3 extends over 14 amino acids. The V and J ends lost 2 bases and 8 bases respectively, with 12 bases between them. The CDR3 here is CASSLRQSEEKLFF. Written as DNA, the CDR3 is TGTGCCAGCAGTTTACGACAATCAGAGGAAAAACTGTTTTTT.

Concerning this clonotype: A read error may explain this, as a much larger clone is one base away. The chain links TRBV9 to TRBJ2-7; 7 bases match TRBD1. The CDR3 is made up of 14 amino acids. V shed 8 bases and J 0 bases; nucleotides not matched to a gene: 8. Germline V gene sequence: CDR1 SGDLS, CDR2 YYNGEE. The CDR3 sequence is CARSSRDSSYEQYF. CDR3 sequence (DNA): TGTGCCAGAAGCTCCCGGGACAGCTCCTACGAGCAGTACTTC.

The sample holds a few counts of this clonotype. This sequence joins TRBV29-1 and TRBJ1-2; 8 positions match TRBD1. This CDR3 contains 12 residues. Germline V gene sequence: CDR1 SQVTM, CDR2 ANQGSEA. V dropped 7 bases and J dropped 2; count of bases not matched to a gene: 3. The CDR3 DNA is TGCAGCGCCTGGGACAGGAACTATGGCTACACCTTC. This sequence encodes CSAWDRNYGYTF. The entire variable domain, with the rest obtained from reference TRBV29-1 and TRBJ1-2, is as follows: SAVISQKPSRDICQRGTSLTIQCQVDSQVTMMFWYRQQPGQSLTLIATANQGSEATYESGFVIDKFPISRPNLTFSTLTVSNMSPEDSSIYLCSAWDRNYGYTFGSGTRLTVV.

This clonotype was seen only a few times. The chain uses TRBV19 and TRBJ1-5, with D hard to call. Germline CDR1 is LNHDA and CDR2 is SQIVND (reference sequence). Trimming stripped 3 bases from V and 6 bases from J, with 9 bases between. This CDR3 contains 13 residues. CDR3 protein: CASSIASGQPQHF. As DNA, the CDR3 is TGTGCCAGTAGTATCGCATCGGGTCAGCCCCAGCATTTT.

The CDR3 DNA is TGCAGTGCTAGAGATCTCCGGGCCTACGAGCAGTACTTC. Residues: CSARDLRAYEQYF. The chain joins TRBV20-1 to TRBJ2-7; D is undetermined. Trimming removed 0 bases from V and 2 bases from J, with 8 bases in between. This CDR3 is built from 13 residues. CDR1 is DFQATT, CDR2 SNEGSKA, per germline (reference sequence).

The rearrangement uses TRBV14 and TRBJ1-6, with 12 nucleotides matching TRBD1. The CDR3 length is 16 residues. J was trimmed by 7 bases and V by 4 bases; bases with no gene match: 5. Looked up from germline, CDR1 is SGHDN and CDR2 is FVKESK. The CDR3 protein is CASSLGTGGWNSPLHF. DNA of the CDR3: TGTGCCAGCAGCCTAGGGACAGGGGGCTGGAATTCACCCCTCCACTTT.

The J gene is TRBJ2-5, the V gene TRBV6-1, with 11 bases identical to TRBD2. The germline V gene has CDR1 MNHNS and CDR2 SASEGT. The CDR3 runs to 16 residues. V shed 5 bases and J 1 base; nucleotides not matched to a gene: 6. The CDR3 DNA reads TGTGCCAGCAGTAAAGGGACTAGCGGCCCCCAAGAGACCCAGTACTTC. It translates to CASSKGTSGPQETQYF.

V is TRBV7-3 and J is TRBJ2-7; a possible D gene is TRBD2 (7 bases). Deletions cut 1 base from V and 5 bases from J, with 15 bases between. Germline CDR1 and CDR2: SGHTA and FQGTGA. The length of the CDR3 is 15 residues. CDR3 nucleotides: TGTGCCAGCAGCTTAATGGAGGGGGGGCTGAACGAGCAGTACTTC. It yields the protein CASSLMEGGLNEQYF.

Only a few counts were recorded for this clonotype. The rearrangement links TRBV7-8 to TRBJ1-1, with D unresolved. With 1 base removed from V and 0 bases from J, the gap between germline ends came to 9 bases. Germline V lookup: CDR1 SGHVS, CDR2 FQNEAQ. The CDR3 covers 15 residues. The CDR3 sequence: CASSLEGALNTEAFF. The CDR3 DNA reads as TGTGCCAGCAGCTTAGAAGGAGCATTGAACACTGAAGCTTTCTTT.